These 20 T cell receptor beta chains came from one sample sequenced in a study of identical twins. TCRdb processed the 5' RACE reads anew with MiXCR; each CDR3 protein has one entry. This sample has hundreds of thousands of distinct CDR3 sequences, with about 24% found just once. The sample also formed part of further work on T cells expressing NK-cell markers.

Sequences were obtained from CD4+ T cells sorted from blood. The source of these receptors is a young woman in good health.

This clonotype was seen more than once but under ten times. The gene calls are TRBV5-1 and TRBJ2-5; D possibly corresponds to TRBD1 (6 bases). The CDR3 totals 15 residues. Germline values: CDR1 SGHRS, CDR2 YFSETQ. The V end was cut by 1 base, the J end by 1 base, with 11 bases between. The CDR3 sequence: CASSLIGQSQETQYF. CDR3 in DNA: TGCGCCAGCAGCTTGATCGGACAGTCCCAAGAGACCCAGTACTTC.

This chain connects TRBV12-3 or TRBV12-4 to TRBJ2-1, with unresolved D. Trimming removed 3 bases at V and 7 bases at J, with 13 bases between. The CDR3 consists of 14 residues. The CDR3 is CASSLGRVDNEQFF. The CDR3 region has the DNA TGTGCCAGCAGTTTGGGTAGGGTTGATAATGAGCAGTTCTTC.

This clonotype was observed once. The chain combines TRBV6-2 or TRBV6-3 with TRBJ2-2; D perhaps matches TRBD2 (6 bases). The CDR3 is made up of 17 amino acids. Germline CDR1 is MNHEY and CDR2 is SVGEGT. V was clipped by 5 bases and J by 0 bases, with 16 bases between them. The CDR3 region has the DNA TGTGCCAGCAGTGATCTAGGGTGGGACTCGAACACCGGGGAGCTGTTTTTT. Protein sequence: CASSDLGWDSNTGELFF.

This clonotype has a count of ten or more. V is TRBV9 and J is TRBJ1-1; D call uncertain. Deletions cut 0 bases from V and 2 bases from J, with 8 bases between. Germline lookup yields CDR1 SGDLS and CDR2 YYNGEE. This CDR3 contains 14 residues. Here the CDR3 reads CASSVVRQNTEAFF. The CDR3 DNA is TGTGCCAGCAGCGTAGTTAGACAAAACACTGAAGCTTTCTTT. Supplemented by reference TRBV9 and TRBJ1-1, the full variable domain reads DSGVTQTPKHLITATGQRVTLRCSPRSGDLSVYWYQQSLDQGLQFLIQYYNGEERAKGNILERFSAQQFPDLHSELNLSSLELGDSALYFCASSVVRQNTEAFFGQGTRLTVV.

This clonotype occurred a few times. This chain uses TRBV5-4 with TRBJ2-1; 8 nucleotides agree with TRBD2. Trimming took 3 bases from V and 0 from J; bases not matched to a gene: 8. The germline V gene has CDR1 SGHNT and CDR2 YYREEE (reference sequence). The CDR3 has 17 residues. This chain's CDR3 is CASSSISGKGSYNEQFF. CDR3 DNA: TGTGCCAGCAGCTCGATTAGCGGGAAGGGCTCCTACAATGAGCAGTTCTTC.

The gene calls are TRBV27 and TRBJ2-7; 10 nucleotides agree with TRBD1. The germline V gene encodes CDR1 MNHEY and CDR2 SMNVEV (reference sequence). The J segment lost 2 bases and the V segment lost 4 bases, leaving 5 bases of the junction unmatched. There are 15 residues in the CDR3. CDR3 nucleotide sequence: TGTGCCAGCAGTTCGCCGGGACAGGGGCCCTACGAGCAGTACTTC. Amino acid sequence: CASSSPGQGPYEQYF.

This rearrangement joins TRBV10-3 to TRBJ2-5, with TRBD2 matching over 9 bases. From germline, CDR1 is ENHRY and CDR2 SYGVKD. V lost 9 bases and J lost 3; bases outside the gene matches: 11. CDR3 length equals 15 residues. The CDR3 nucleotides are TGTGCCATGGCGACTAGCGGAGGTAGAGAAGAGACCCAGTACTTC. It is translated as CAMATSGGREETQYF.

The genes are TRBV20-1 and TRBJ2-5; no clear D. Germline V gene sequence: CDR1 DFQATT, CDR2 SNEGSKA (reference sequence). V was cut by 1 base and J by 2 bases, with 11 bases left in between. This CDR3 contains 14 residues. The CDR3 sequence: CSARGPLVQETQYF. CDR3 coding DNA: TGCAGTGCTAGAGGGCCTCTCGTACAAGAGACCCAGTACTTC.

This clonotype was picked up a small number of times. The chain joins TRBV10-3 to TRBJ2-3, with 10 bases matching TRBD2. This CDR3 is built from 16 residues. Germline trimming cut 0 bases from V and 2 bases from J; bases unmatched to any gene: 2. The germline V gene encodes CDR1 ENHRY and CDR2 SYGVKD. The CDR3 reads CAISESTSGFTDTQYF. The CDR3 DNA sequence: TGTGCCATCAGTGAGTCGACTAGCGGGTTCACAGATACGCAGTATTTT.

In nucleotides, the CDR3 is TGTGCCAGCAGTGAAGGGCAATTGGGGTATGGCTACACCTTC. Encoded protein: CASSEGQLGYGYTF. The chain joins TRBV2 to TRBJ1-2, with D uncertain. Trimming shortened V by 1 base and J by 5 bases, and 11 bases separated the two germline ends. CDR3 size: 14 residues. Germline CDR1 and CDR2: SNHLY and FYNNEI. Drawing the rest from reference TRBV2 and TRBJ1-2, the complete variable domain is EPEVTQTPSHQVTQMGQEVILRCVPISNHLYFYWYRQILGQKVEFLVSFYNNEISEKSEIFDDQFSVERPDGSNFTLKIRSTKLEDSAMYFCASSEGQLGYGYTFGSGTRLTVV.

At least ten counts were recorded for this clonotype. The V and J genes are TRBV6-1 and TRBJ2-1, with TRBD2 matching over 16 bases. Per germline, CDR1 MNHNS and CDR2 SASEGT. The CDR3 length is 14 residues. The junction had 0 bases not matched to a gene; V was cut back by 6 bases and J by 7 bases. The CDR3: CASRGLAGGNEQFF. The DNA for the CDR3 is TGTGCCAGCAGGGGACTAGCGGGGGGGAATGAGCAGTTCTTC.

The chain joins TRBV18 to TRBJ2-1, with 8 bases lining up with TRBD1. The CDR3 runs 12 residues. V lost 8 bases and J lost 8; bases outside the gene matches: 5. Germline V lookup: CDR1 KGHSH, CDR2 LQKENI. CDR3 nucleotide sequence: TGTGCCAGCGGATTGGACAGGGATGAGCAGTTCTTC. It specifies CASGLDRDEQFF.

V and J are TRBV7-2 and TRBJ2-5; 13 nucleotides match TRBD2. This CDR3 is built from 15 residues. After removal of 4 bases from V and 5 bases from J, the junction contained 4 bases not matched to a gene. Looked up from germline, CDR1 is SGHTA and CDR2 is FQGNSA. CDR3 DNA: TGTGCCAGCAGCTCATTGACTAGCGGGAGGGAGACCCAGTACTTC. As protein: CASSSLTSGRETQYF.

J is TRBJ2-5 and V is TRBV7-9; 8 bases align to TRBD1. V trimming: 3 bases; J trimming: 4 bases; junction bases outside the gene matches: 10. Germline CDR1 reads SEHNR; CDR2 reads FQNEAQ (reference sequence). This CDR3 comprises 16 residues. The CDR3 protein is CASSFNGQGFRETQYF. The CDR3 nucleotides are TGTGCCAGCAGCTTTAACGGACAGGGATTTAGAGAGACCCAGTACTTC.

The chain couples TRBV12-3 or TRBV12-4 to TRBJ2-3; D gene unclear. The CDR3 is 12 residues long. V was cut by 7 bases and J by 4 bases, with 9 bases left in between. CDR3 DNA: TGTGCCAGCACAAGGGTCCCAGATACGCAGTATTTT. Translation: CASTRVPDTQYF.

This clonotype was seen ten or more times. The chain couples TRBV11-2 to TRBJ2-2; 10 positions match TRBD2. V lost 5 bases, J lost 4 bases, and 13 bases stayed unmatched. Germline CDR1 SGHAT, CDR2 FQNNGV. The CDR3 loop spans 18 amino acids. The CDR3 bases are TGTGCCAGCAGCCCCCGTGTTAGCGGGAGGATAAGCACCGGGGAGCTGTTTTTT. This sequence encodes CASSPRVSGRISTGELFF.

The CDR3 nucleotides are TGTGCCACCAGCAGAGGGGACCTCTACAATTCACCCCTCCACTTT. Its protein product is CATSRGDLYNSPLHF. This sequence joins TRBV15 and TRBJ1-6; maybe TRBD1 (5 bases). With 1 base removed from V and 7 bases from J, the gap between germline ends came to 11 bases. CDR3 length: 15 amino acids. CDR1 is LNHNV, CDR2 YYDKDF, per germline (reference sequence).

The chain carries TRBV5-1 and TRBJ1-2; TRBD1 matches at 7 bases. Germline loops: CDR1 SGHRS, CDR2 YFSETQ. This CDR3 spans 16 amino acids. J was trimmed by 1 base and V by 4 bases; bases with no gene match: 10. CDR3 coding DNA: TGCGCCAGCAGCACCGGGACAGCCAGCCTTAACTATGGCTACACCTTC. Residues: CASSTGTASLNYGYTF.

This clonotype was picked up many times. This chain links TRBV7-9 with TRBJ1-2; D might be TRBD1 (5 bases). Germline V lookup: CDR1 SEHNR, CDR2 FQNEAQ (reference sequence). The V end was cut by 2 bases, the J end by 7 bases, with 11 bases between. This CDR3 spans 13 amino acids. Here the CDR3 DNA reads TGTGCCAGCAGCTTAATAGGGGCGTTTGGCTACACCTTC. It translates to CASSLIGAFGYTF.

This clonotype was counted a few times. The chain combines TRBV10-3 with TRBJ2-3; no firm D call. The CDR3 covers 14 residues. The V and J ends lost 0 bases and 1 base respectively, with 5 bases between them. Germline CDR1 ENHRY, CDR2 SYGVKD. As DNA, the CDR3 is TGTGCCATCAGTGAGTCGGCAGGCACAGATACGCAGTATTTT. Protein product: CAISESAGTDTQYF.